This TCR beta chain was sequenced in a study of Ad26.COV2.S vaccination and SARS-CoV-2 variants (dated by TCRdb to the early 2020s). Background on the whole study: Vaccine-arm donors were drawn from COV1001, a multicentre, randomized, double-blind, placebo-controlled phase I-IIa trial of Ad26.COV2.S in healthy adults. Trial participants were randomized into five groups of five: low-dose or high-dose Ad26.COV2.S given once or twice, or placebo on both occasions. A total of around 32 samples were included in the TCR-sequenced set, comprising roughly 19 Ad26.COV2.S vaccine recipients, 5 placebo recipients and 8 SARS-CoV-2 convalescent individuals. TCRbeta repertoire sequencing served as the tool for gauging how specific and how broad the SARS-CoV-2-reactive T cell receptors were following Ad26.COV2.S vaccination. Ad26.COV2.S was administered intramuscularly at a dose of 5x10^10 or 1x10^11 viral particles, either as one shot or as two shots given 56 days apart. Blinding of investigators to trial group allocation was maintained during experiments and outcome assessment.

The sample's treatment or condition, from its label and the paper: over 15 received Ad26.COV2.S at low or high dose, single or two shots; roughly 5 received placebo; per-sample allocation not given. For vaccine and placebo recipients, repertoires were sequenced using samples collected on day 63 after the first injection. Between 29 July and 7 August 2020, Cohort 1b enrolled fewer than 30 adults aged 18-55 years at one site in Boston, USA. Ad26.COV2.S was a replication-incompetent adenovirus type 26 vector that expressed a prefusion-stabilized SARS-CoV-2 spike protein derived from the original Wuhan strain. About this clone: Its antigen is unknown. Qualities for individual bases were not recorded, and no much larger clone is one base off.

Its CDR3 holds 14 amino acids, cysteine through phenylalanine. The retained sequence is limited to the CDR3, 42 bases, with the frame set at the first base. In the germline V gene (reference sequence), CDR1 corresponds to LGHDT and CDR2 to YNNKEL. Results and caveats for the whole study, not just this receptor: After vaccination, spike-specific CD8+ and CD4+ T cell responses were reported to show substantial breadth. Compared with placebo recipients, Ad26.COV2.S recipients showed higher spike-specific TCR breadth (P = 0.0014). The study lacked the statistical power to compare responses across vaccine doses or regimens. Vaccine and placebo recipients had similar non-spike TCR breadth, a finding consistent with the vaccine containing only spike. According to the authors, total T cell responses may have been underestimated by the TCR breadth and depth analyses.

TCRbeta CDR3 regions were sequenced with the immunoSEQ Assay. After extraction, genomic DNA underwent amplification by bias-controlled multiplex PCR, followed by high-throughput sequencing. On the study's bioinformatics: To quantify the absolute abundance of each unique TCRbeta CDR3 region, sequences were collapsed and filtered. T cell fraction was estimated by normalizing TCRbeta template counts to usable DNA, which was measured by amplifying reference genes present in all nucleated cells. Repertoire TCRs were annotated as SARS-CoV-2-specific when V gene, CDR3 amino acid sequence and J gene were exactly matched to a known reactive TCR set. The reference SARS-CoV-2 TCR set was obtained from MIRA and was filtered for enrichment in COVID-19-positive ImmuneCODE repertoires, whereby public or cross-reactive TCRs were removed. Based on the MIRA antigens, annotated TCRs were further analysed at the level of specific ORF or position within ORF. Breadth was defined as the number of annotated unique rearrangements divided by the total number of unique productive rearrangements, and depth was defined as the summed frequency of the annotated unique rearrangements. TCR breadth was compared between groups using two-sided Wilcoxon rank-sum tests. Not all clones reach the TCRdb copy of this immuneACCESS table, which keeps in-frame sequences only. Checked studies attribute under half of the gap to unresolved V genes and leave the rest unexplained. That table supplies the V and J calls and clone size; D and trimming were determined from the DNA. The sample contains approximately 480,000 clones, around 88% of them found a single time. Roughly 12% of the sample lies in the top ten.

In this chain, TRBV3-1 (or the pseudogene TRBV3-2) is recombined with TRBJ2-3; the central 8 bases match TRBD2. This sample comprised peripheral blood, obtained in a trial of Ad26.COV2.S vaccine versus placebo. This clonotype originated in a person between 18 and 60 years old who received the Ad26.COV2.S COVID-19 vaccine or a placebo. The CDR3: CAAHRGGSTDTQYF. At the DNA level, the sequence is TGTGCAGCACATCGCGGGGGGAGCACAGATACGCAGTATTTT.